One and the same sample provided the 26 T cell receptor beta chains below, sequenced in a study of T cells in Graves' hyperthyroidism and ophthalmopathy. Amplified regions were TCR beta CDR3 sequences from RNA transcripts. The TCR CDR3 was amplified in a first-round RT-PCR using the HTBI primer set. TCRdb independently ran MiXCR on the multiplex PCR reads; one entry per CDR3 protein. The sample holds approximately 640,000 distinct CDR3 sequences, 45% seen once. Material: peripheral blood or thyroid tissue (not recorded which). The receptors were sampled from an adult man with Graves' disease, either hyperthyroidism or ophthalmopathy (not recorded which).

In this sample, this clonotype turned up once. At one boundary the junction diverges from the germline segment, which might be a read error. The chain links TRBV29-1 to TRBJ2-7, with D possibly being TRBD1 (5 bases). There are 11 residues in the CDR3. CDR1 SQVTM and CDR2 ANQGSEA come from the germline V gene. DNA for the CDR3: TGCAGCGTCCCAGACAGCTACGAGCGGTACTTC. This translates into CSVPDSYERYF.

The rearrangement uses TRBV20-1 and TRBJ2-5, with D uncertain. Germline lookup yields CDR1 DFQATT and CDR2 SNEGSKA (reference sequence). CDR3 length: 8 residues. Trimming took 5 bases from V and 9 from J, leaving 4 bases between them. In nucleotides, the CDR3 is TGCAGTGCTGAGTCCCAGTACTTC. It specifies CSAESQYF.

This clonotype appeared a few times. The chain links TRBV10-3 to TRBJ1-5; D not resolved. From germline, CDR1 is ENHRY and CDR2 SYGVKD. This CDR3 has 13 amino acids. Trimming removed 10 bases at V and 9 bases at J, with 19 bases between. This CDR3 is CATQVGQEWPQHF. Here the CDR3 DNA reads TGTGCCACCCAGGTTGGCCAGGAATGGCCCCAGCATTTT.

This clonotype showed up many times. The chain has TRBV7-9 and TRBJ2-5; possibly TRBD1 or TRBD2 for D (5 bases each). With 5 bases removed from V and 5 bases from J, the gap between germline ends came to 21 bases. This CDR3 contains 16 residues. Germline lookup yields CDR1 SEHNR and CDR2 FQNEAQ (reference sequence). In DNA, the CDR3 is TGTGCCAGCAGCCGAACGACCGGGACCGCACGGGAGACCCAGTACTTC. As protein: CASSRTTGTARETQYF.

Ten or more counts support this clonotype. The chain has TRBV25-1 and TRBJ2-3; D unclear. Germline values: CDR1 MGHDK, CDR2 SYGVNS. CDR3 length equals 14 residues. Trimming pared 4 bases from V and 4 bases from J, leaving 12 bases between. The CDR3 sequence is CASSVPGPADTQYF. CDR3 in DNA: TGTGCCAGCAGTGTACCGGGTCCCGCAGATACGCAGTATTTT.

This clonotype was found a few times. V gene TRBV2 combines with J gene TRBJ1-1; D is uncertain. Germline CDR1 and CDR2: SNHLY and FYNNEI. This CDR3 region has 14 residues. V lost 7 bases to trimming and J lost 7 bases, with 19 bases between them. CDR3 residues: CASKDGFGRSEAFF. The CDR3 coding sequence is TGTGCCAGCAAGGACGGTTTTGGCAGGAGTGAAGCTTTCTTT.

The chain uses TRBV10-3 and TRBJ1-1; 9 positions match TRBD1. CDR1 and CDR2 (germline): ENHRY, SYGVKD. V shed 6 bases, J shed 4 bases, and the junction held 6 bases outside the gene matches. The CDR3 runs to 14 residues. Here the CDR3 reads CAIRDDRGTTEAFF. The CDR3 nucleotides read TGTGCCATCAGAGATGACAGGGGGACCACTGAAGCTTTCTTT.

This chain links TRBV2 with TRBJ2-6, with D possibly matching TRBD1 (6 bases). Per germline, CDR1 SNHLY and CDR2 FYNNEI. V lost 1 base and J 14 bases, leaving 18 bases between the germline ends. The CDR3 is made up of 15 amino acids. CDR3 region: CASSEEMAGEFFLTF. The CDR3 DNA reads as TGTGCCAGCAGTGAAGAAATGGCAGGGGAATTCTTCCTGACTTTC.

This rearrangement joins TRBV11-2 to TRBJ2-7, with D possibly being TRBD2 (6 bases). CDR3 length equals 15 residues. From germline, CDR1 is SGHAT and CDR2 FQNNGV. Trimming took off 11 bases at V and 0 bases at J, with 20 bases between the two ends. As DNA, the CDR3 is TGTGCCTGGAGTCGGGGCGGGGAGAGCTCCTACGAGCAGTACTTC. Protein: CAWSRGGESSYEQYF. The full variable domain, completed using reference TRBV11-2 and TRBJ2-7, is EAGVAQSPRYKIIEKRQSVAFWCNPISGHATLYWYQQILGQGPKLLIQFQNNGVVDDSQLPKDRFSAERLKGVDSTLKIQPAKLEDSAVYLCAWSRGGESSYEQYFGPGTRLTVT.

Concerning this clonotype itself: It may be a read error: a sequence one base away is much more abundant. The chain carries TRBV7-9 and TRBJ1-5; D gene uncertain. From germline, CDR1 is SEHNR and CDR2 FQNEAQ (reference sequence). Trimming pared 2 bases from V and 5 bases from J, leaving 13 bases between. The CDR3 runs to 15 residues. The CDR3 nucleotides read TGTGCCAGCAGCTTAAGCGGAACGGGCCATCAGCCCCAGCATTTT. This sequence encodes CASSLSGTGHQPQHF.

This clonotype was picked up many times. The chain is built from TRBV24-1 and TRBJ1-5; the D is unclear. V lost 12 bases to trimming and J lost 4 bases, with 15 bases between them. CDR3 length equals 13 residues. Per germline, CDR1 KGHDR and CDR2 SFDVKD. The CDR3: CAPFVGWNQPQHF. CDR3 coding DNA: TGTGCCCCCTTCGTGGGTTGGAATCAGCCCCAGCATTTT.

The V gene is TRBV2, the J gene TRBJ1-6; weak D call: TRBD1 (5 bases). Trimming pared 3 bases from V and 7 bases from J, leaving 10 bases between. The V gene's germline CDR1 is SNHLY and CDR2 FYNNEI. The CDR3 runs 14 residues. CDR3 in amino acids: CASSDTGTNSPLHF. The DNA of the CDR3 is TGTGCCAGCAGTGACACAGGCACAAATTCACCCCTCCACTTT.

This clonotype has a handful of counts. In DNA, the CDR3 is TGCAGTGCTAGAGATCGGGAGGGAGGGCCTTACGAGCAGTACTTC. Translating it yields CSARDREGGPYEQYF. V gene TRBV20-1 combines with J gene TRBJ2-7, with TRBD2 matching 8 bases. The CDR3 sequence is 15 residues long. CDR1 DFQATT and CDR2 SNEGSKA come from the germline V gene (reference sequence). J lost 4 bases, V lost 0 bases, and 8 bases had no gene match.

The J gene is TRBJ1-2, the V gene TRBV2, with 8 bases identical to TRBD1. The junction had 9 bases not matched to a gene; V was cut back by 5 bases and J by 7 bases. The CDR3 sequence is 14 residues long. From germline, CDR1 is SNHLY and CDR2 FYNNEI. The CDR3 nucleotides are TGTGCCAGCAGTTCCCCGGACAGGGTGTTTGGCTACACCTTC. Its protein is CASSSPDRVFGYTF.

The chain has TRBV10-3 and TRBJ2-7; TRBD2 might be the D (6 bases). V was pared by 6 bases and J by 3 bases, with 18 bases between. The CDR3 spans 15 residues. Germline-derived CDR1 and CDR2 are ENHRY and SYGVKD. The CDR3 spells CAIRRTGDVNYEQYF. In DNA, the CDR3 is TGTGCCATCAGGAGAACGGGGGACGTTAACTACGAGCAGTACTTC.

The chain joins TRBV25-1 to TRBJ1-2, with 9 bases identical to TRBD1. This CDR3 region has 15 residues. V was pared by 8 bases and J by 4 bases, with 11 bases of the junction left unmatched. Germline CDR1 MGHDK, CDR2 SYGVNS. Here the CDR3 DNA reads TGTGCCAGCGTTCTCCGGACAGGGGAGGGCTATGGCTACACCTTC. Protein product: CASVLRTGEGYGYTF.

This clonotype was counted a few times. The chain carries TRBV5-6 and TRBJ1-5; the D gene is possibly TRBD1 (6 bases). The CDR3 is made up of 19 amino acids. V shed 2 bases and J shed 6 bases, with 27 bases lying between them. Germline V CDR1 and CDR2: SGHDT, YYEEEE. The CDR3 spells CASSLEGYGEGGASQPQHF. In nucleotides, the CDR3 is TGTGCCAGCAGCTTAGAGGGGTACGGGGAAGGGGGAGCTTCTCAGCCCCAGCATTTT.

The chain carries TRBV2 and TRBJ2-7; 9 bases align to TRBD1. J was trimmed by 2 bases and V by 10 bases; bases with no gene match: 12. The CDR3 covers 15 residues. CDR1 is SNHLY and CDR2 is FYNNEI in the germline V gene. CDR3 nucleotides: TGTGCCACCTATACGGACAGGGGAGATACCTACGAGCAGTACTTC. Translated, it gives CATYTDRGDTYEQYF.

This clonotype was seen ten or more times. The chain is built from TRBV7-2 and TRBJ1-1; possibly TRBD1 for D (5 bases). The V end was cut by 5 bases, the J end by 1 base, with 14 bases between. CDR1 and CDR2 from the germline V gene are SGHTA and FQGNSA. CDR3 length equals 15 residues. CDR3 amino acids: CASSLSGTANTEAFF. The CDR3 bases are TGTGCCAGCAGCCTATCCGGGACCGCGAACACTGAAGCTTTCTTT.

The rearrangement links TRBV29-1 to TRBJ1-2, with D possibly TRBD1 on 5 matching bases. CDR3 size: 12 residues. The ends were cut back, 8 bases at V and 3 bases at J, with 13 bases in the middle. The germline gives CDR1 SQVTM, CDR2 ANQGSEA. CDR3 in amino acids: CSSEAQDYGYTF. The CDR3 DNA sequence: TGCAGCAGTGAAGCACAGGACTATGGCTACACCTTC.

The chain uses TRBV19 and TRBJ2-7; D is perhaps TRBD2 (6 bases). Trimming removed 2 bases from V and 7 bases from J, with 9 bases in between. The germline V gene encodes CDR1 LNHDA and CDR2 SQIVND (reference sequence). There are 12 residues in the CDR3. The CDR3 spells CASSIKAGEQYF. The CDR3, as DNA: TGTGCCAGTAGTATAAAGGCGGGAGAGCAGTACTTC.

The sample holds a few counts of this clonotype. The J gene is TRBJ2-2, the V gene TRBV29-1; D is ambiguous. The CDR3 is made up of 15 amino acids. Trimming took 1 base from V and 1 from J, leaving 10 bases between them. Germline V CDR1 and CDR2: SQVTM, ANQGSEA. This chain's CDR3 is CSVEGHQRNTGELFF. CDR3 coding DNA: TGCAGCGTTGAAGGGCATCAGCGGAACACCGGGGAGCTGTTTTTT.

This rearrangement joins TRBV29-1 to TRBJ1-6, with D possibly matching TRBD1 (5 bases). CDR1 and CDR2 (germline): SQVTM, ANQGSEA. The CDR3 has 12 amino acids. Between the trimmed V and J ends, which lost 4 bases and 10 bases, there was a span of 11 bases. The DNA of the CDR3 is TGCAGCGTTGGGGGCGGGGGATCACCCCTCCACTTT. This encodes CSVGGGGSPLHF.

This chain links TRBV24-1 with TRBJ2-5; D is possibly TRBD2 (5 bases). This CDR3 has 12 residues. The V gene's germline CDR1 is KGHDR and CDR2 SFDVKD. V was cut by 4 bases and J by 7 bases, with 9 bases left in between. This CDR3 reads CATSDPEGTQYF. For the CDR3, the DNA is TGTGCCACCAGTGACCCCGAGGGGACCCAGTACTTC.

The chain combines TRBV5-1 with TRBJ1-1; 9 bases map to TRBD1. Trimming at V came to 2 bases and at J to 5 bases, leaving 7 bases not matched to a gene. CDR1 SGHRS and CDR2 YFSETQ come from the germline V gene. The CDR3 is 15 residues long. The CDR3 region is CASSLLWGTGTEAFF. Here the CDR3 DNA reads TGCGCCAGCAGCTTACTGTGGGGGACAGGGACTGAAGCTTTCTTT.

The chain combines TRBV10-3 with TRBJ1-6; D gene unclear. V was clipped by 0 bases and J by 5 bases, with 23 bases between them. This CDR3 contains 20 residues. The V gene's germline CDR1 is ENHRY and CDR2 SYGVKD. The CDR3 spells CAISESSRVGGRRNNSPLHF. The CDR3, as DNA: TGTGCCATCAGTGAGTCGTCACGTGTGGGTGGTCGACGGAATAATTCACCCCTCCACTTT.